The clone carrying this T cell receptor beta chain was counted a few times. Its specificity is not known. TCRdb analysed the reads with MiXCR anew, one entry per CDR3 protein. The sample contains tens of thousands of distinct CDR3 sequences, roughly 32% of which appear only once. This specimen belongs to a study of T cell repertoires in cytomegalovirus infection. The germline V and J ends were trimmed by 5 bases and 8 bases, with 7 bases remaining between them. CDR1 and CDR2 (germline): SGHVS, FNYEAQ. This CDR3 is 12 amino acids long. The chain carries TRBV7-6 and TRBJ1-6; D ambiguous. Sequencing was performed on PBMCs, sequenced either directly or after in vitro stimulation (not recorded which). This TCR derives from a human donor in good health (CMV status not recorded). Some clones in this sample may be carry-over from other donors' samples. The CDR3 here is CASSAQDSPLHF. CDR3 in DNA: TGTGCCAGCAGCGCCCAAGATTCACCCCTCCACTTT.